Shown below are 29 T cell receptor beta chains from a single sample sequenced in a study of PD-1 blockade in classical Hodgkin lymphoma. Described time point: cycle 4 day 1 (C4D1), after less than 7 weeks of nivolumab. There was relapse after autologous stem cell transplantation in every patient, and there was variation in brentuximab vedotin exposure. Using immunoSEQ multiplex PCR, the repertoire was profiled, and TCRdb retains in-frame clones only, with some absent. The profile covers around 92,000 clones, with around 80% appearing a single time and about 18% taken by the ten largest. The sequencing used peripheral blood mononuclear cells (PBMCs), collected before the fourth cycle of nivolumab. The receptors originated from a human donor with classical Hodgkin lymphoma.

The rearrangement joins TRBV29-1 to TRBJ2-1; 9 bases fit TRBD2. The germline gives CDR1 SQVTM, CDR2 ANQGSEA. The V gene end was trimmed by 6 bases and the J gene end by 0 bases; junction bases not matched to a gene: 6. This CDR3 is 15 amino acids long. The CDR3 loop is CSVGGGRGSYNEQFF. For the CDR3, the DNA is TGCAGCGTCGGCGGCGGGAGGGGCTCCTACAATGAGCAGTTCTTC.

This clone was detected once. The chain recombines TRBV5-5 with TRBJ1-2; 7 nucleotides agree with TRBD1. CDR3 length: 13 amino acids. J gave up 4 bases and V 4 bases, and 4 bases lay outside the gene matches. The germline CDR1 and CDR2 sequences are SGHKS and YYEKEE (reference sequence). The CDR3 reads CASSQGGIYGYTF. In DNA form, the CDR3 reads TGTGCCAGCAGCCAGGGGGGCATCTATGGCTACACCTTC.

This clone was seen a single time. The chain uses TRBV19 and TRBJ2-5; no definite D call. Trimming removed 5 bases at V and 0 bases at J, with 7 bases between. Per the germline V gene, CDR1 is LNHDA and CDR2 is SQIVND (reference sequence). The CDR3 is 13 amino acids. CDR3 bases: TGTGCCAGTAGTCCCGAGTACCAAGAGACCCAGTACTTC. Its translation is CASSPEYQETQYF.

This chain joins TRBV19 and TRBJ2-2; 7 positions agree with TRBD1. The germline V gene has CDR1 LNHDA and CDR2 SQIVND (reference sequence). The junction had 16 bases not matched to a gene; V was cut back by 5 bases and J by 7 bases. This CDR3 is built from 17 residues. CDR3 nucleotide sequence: TGTGCCAGTAGTTGGTTTCCGGTGACAGGGAGCTTCGGGGAGCTGTTTTTT. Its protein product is CASSWFPVTGSFGELFF.

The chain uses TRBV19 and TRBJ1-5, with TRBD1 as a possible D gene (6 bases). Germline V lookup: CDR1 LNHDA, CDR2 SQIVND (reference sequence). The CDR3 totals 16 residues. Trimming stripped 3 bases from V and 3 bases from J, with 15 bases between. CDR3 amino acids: CASSIALAGANQPQHF. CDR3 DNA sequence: TGTGCCAGTAGTATCGCCCTTGCAGGGGCCAATCAGCCCCAGCATTTT.

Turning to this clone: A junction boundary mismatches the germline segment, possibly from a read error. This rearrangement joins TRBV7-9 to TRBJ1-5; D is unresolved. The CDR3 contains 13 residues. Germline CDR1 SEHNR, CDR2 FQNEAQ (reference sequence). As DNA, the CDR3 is TGTGCCAGCAGCTTTGGGGAAAATCAGCCCCGGCATTTT. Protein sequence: CASSFGENQPRHF.

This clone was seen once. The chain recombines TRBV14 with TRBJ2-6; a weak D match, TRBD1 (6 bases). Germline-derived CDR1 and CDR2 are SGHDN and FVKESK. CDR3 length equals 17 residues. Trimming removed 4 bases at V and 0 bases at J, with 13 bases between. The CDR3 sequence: CASSRFRTDSGANVLTF. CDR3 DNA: TGTGCCAGCAGCCGCTTCCGGACAGACTCTGGGGCCAACGTCCTGACTTTC.

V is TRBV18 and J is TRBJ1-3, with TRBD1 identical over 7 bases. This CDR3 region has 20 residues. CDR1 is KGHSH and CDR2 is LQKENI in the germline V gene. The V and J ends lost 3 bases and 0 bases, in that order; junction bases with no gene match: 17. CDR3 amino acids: CASSPTGQPAQTFSGNTIYF. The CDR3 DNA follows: TGTGCCAGCTCACCTACGGGACAGCCCGCCCAGACCTTCTCTGGAAACACCATATATTTT.

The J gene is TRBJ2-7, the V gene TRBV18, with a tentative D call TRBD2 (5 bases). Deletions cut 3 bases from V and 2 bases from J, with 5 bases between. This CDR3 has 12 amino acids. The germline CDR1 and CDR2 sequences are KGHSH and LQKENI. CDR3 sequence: CASSPSAYEQYF. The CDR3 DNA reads TGTGCCAGCTCACCTAGCGCCTACGAGCAGTACTTC.

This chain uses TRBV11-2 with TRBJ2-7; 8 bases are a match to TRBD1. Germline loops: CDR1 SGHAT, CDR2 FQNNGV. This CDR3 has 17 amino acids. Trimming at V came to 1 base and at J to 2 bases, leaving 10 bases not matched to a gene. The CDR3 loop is CASSLVLGGQDPYEQYF. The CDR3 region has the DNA TGTGCCAGCAGCTTAGTACTCGGGGGACAGGATCCCTACGAGCAGTACTTC.

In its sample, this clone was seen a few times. The CDR3 sequence: CASSLTAIQGGELFF. CDR3 DNA sequence: TGCGCCAGCAGCCTAACTGCCATTCAGGGCGGGGAGCTGTTTTTT. The V call is TRBV5-1, the J call TRBJ2-2, with D tentatively TRBD1 (5 bases). The CDR3 is 15 residues long. CDR1 and CDR2 (germline): SGHRS, YFSETQ. Trimming removed 4 bases at V and 7 bases at J, with 17 bases between.

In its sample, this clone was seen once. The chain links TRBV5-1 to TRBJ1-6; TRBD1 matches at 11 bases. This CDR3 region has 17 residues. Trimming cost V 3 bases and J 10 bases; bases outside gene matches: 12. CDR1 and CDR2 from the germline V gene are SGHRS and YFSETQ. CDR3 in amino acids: CASSYEGGQGAGSPLHF. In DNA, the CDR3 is TGCGCCAGCAGCTATGAGGGCGGACAGGGGGCTGGCTCACCCCTCCACTTT.

CDR3 bases: TGTGCCAGCAGCGTATATGACAGGGCTGGGGCCTATGGCTACACCTTC. This sequence encodes CASSVYDRAGAYGYTF. The genes are TRBV9 and TRBJ1-2; 7 bases match TRBD1. This CDR3 has 16 amino acids. The ends lost 1 base at V and 4 bases at J; junction bases unmatched: 10. From germline, CDR1 is SGDLS and CDR2 YYNGEE.

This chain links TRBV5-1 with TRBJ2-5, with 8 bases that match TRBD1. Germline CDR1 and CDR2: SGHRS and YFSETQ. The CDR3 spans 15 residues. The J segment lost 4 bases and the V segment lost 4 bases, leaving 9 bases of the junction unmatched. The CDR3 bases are TGCGCCAGCAGCGGGTTGGGGACAGGAGTAGAGACCCAGTACTTC. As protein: CASSGLGTGVETQYF.

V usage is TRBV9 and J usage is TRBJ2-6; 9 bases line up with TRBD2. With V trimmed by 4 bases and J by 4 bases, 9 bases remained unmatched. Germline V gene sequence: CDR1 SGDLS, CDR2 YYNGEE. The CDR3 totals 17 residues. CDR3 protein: CASSPLAGVGGANVLTF. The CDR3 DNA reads TGTGCCAGCAGCCCTTTAGCGGGAGTAGGAGGGGCCAACGTCCTGACTTTC.

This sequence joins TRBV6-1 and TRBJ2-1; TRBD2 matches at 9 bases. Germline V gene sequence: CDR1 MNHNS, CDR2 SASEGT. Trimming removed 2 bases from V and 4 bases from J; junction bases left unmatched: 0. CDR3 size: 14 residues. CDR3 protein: CASSETSGYNEQFF. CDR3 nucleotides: TGTGCCAGCAGTGAAACTAGCGGGTACAATGAGCAGTTCTTC.

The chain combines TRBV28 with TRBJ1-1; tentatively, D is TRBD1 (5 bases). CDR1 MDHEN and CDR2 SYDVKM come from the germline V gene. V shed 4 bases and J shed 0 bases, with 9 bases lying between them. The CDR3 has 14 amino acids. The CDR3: CASSSKGLNTEAFF. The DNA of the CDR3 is TGTGCCAGCAGTTCGAAGGGGTTGAACACTGAAGCTTTCTTT.

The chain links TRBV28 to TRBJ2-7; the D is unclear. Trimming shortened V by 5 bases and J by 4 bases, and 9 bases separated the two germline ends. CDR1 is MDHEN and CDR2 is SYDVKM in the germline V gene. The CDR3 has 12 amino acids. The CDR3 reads CASSKAPYEQYF. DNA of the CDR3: TGTGCCAGCAGTAAGGCCCCTTACGAGCAGTACTTC.

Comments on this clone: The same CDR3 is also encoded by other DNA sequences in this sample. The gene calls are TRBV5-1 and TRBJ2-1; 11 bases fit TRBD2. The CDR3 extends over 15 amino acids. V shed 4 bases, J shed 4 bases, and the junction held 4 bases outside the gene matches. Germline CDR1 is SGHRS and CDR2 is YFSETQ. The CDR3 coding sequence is TGCGCCAGCAGCCTCGGACTAGCGGGTTACAATGAGCAGTTCTTC. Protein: CASSLGLAGYNEQFF.

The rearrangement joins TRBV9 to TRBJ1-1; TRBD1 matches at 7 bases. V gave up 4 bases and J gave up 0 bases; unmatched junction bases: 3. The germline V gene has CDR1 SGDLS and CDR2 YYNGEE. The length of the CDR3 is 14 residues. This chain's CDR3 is CASSWGTVNTEAFF. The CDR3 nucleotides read TGTGCCAGCAGCTGGGGGACAGTGAACACTGAAGCTTTCTTT. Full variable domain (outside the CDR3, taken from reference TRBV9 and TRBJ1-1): DSGVTQTPKHLITATGQRVTLRCSPRSGDLSVYWYQQSLDQGLQFLIQYYNGEERAKGNILERFSAQQFPDLHSELNLSSLELGDSALYFCASSWGTVNTEAFFGQGTRLTVV.

CDR3 coding DNA: TGTGCCAGCAGATCACAGCGAGACCTCTCTGGAAACACCATATATTTT. Protein: CASRSQRDLSGNTIYF. The chain links TRBV28 to TRBJ1-3; D remains unclear. The CDR3 runs to 16 residues. The V end was cut by 6 bases, the J end by 0 bases, with 15 bases between. Germline V gene sequence: CDR1 MDHEN, CDR2 SYDVKM. The whole variable domain, filled in from reference TRBV28 and TRBJ1-3, reads DVKVTQSSRYLVKRTGEKVFLECVQDMDHENMFWYRQDPGLGLRLIYFSYDVKMKEKGDIPEGYSVSREKKERFSLILESASTNQTSMYLCASRSQRDLSGNTIYFGEGSWLTVV.

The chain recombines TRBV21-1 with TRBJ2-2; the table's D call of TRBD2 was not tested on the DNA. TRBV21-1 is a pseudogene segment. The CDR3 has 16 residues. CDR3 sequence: CASSKAPASRSGELFF. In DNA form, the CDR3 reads TGTGCCAGCAGCAAAGCGCCCGCTAGCCGGAGCGGGGAGCTGTTTTTT.

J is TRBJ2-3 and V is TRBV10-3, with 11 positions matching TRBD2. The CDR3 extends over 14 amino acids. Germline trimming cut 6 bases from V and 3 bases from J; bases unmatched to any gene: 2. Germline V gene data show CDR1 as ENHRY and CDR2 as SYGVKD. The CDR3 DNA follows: TGTGCCATCAGGATAGCGGGAGGGACAGATACGCAGTATTTT. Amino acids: CAIRIAGGTDTQYF.

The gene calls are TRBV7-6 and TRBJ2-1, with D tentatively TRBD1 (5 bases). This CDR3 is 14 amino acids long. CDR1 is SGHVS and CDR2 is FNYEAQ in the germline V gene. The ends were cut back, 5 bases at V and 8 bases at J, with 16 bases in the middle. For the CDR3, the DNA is TGTGCCAGCAGCCCCTTGGAGCTAGGGGATGAGCAGTTCTTC. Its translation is CASSPLELGDEQFF.

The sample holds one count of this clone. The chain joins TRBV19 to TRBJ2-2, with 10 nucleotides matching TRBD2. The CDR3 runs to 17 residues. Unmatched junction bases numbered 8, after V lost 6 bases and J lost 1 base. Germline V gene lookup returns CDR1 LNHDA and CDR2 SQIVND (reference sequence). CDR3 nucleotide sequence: TGTGCCAGTAGCGTGGTGAGGACTAGCGGGAACACCGGGGAGCTGTTTTTT. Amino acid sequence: CASSVVRTSGNTGELFF.

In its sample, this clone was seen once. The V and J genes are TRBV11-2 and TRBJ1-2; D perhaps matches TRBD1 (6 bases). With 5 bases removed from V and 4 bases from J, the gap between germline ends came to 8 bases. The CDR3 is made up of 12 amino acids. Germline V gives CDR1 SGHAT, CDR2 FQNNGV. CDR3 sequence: CASSGQFYGYTF. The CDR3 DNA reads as TGTGCCAGCAGCGGACAGTTCTATGGCTACACCTTC.

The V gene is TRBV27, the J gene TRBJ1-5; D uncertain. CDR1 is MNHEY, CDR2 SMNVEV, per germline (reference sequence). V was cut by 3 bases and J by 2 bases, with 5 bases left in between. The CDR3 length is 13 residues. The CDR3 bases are TGTGCCAGCAGTTTTGGTGGCAATCAGCCCCAGCATTTT. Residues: CASSFGGNQPQHF.

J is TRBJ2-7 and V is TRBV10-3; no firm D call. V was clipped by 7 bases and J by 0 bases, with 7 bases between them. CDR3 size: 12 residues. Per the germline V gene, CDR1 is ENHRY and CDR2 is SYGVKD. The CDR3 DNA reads TGTGCCATCAAGAGTAGCTCCTACGAGCAGTACTTC. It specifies CAIKSSSYEQYF.

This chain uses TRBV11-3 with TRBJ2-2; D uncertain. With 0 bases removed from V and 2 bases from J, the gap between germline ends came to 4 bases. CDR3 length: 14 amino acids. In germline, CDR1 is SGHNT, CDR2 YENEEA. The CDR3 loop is CASSLDLNTGELFF. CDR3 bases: TGTGCCAGCAGCTTAGATCTCAACACCGGGGAGCTGTTTTTT.